This paragraph reports one TCR beta chain. This record comes from a study of cytotoxic CD8 clonotypes in ibrutinib-treated CLL. On the study more broadly: Response samples came after a median about 11 months of treatment, range 6 to 36.

This CDR3 has 16 residues. V trimming: 0 bases; J trimming: 1 base; junction bases outside the gene matches: 2. Germline V gene sequence: CDR1 SGHRS, CDR2 YFSETQ. TCRdb's copy holds only in-frame clones and misses some; the assay was immunoSEQ multiplex PCR. In the table there are about 14,000 clones, 55% to 65% of which are singletons. Sequencing used PBMCs, obtained before ibrutinib treatment. The TCR originated in a human donor with chronic lymphocytic leukemia. The rearrangement joins TRBV5-1 to TRBJ2-2, with 8 bases identical to TRBD1. The CDR3: CASSLGTGWNTGELFF. The CDR3 region has the DNA TGCGCCAGCAGCTTGGGGACAGGGTGGAACACCGGGGAGCTGTTTTTT.